This is a list of T cell receptor beta chains from one sample in a study of T-cell reconstitution after alpha-beta-depleted transplantation in children. TCRdb re-called the PCR reads through MiXCR, storing one row per CDR3 protein. The sample yields roughly 400,000 distinct CDR3 sequences, around two fifths seen once. The specimen comprised PBMCs, sampled before TCRalphabeta/CD19-depleted stem cell transplant. The source of these receptors is a girl aged 2 to 10 with aplastic anemia, due to receive a stem cell transplant. CDR3s include the opening cysteine and the closing phenylalanine or tryptophan. Fields, in order: CDR3 length, clone size, J gene, V gene, D gene, CDR3 protein, CDR3 DNA. The D gene is left open where the match is weak. Size is stated for part of the rows, as once, few or many counts, or as a class when the clone is expanded.

CDR3 length: 15; clone size: -; J gene: TRBJ2-5; V gene: TRBV28; D gene: -; CDR3 protein: CASSAGAGRGETQYF; CDR3 DNA: TGTGCCAGCAGCGCTGGGGCAGGGCGGGGAGAGACCCAGTACTTC
CDR3 length: 16; clone size: many; J gene: TRBJ2-2; V gene: TRBV9; D gene: -; CDR3 protein: CASSVGLMTTTGELFF; CDR3 DNA: TGTGCCAGCAGCGTAGGATTGATGACCACCACCGGGGAGCTGTTTTTT
CDR3 length: 11; clone size: -; J gene: TRBJ1-2; V gene: TRBV12-3/TRBV12-4; D gene: TRBD1; CDR3 protein: CASTGQAGYTF; CDR3 DNA: TGTGCCAGTACGGGACAGGCTGGCTACACCTTC
CDR3 length: 15; clone size: few; J gene: TRBJ1-1; V gene: TRBV7-8; D gene: -; CDR3 protein: CASSLRSGVDTEAFF; CDR3 DNA: TGTGCCAGCAGCTTAAGATCAGGGGTCGACACTGAAGCTTTCTTT
CDR3 length: 17; clone size: -; J gene: TRBJ2-1; V gene: TRBV7-2; D gene: TRBD2; CDR3 protein: CASSQRLAGGPKGEQFF; CDR3 DNA: TGTGCCAGCAGCCAAAGACTAGCGGGGGGGCCTAAGGGTGAGCAGTTCTTC
CDR3 length: 13; clone size: many; J gene: TRBJ2-1; V gene: TRBV5-6; D gene: TRBD2; CDR3 protein: CASSPWTSGEQFF; CDR3 DNA: TGTGCCAGCAGCCCCTGGACTAGCGGTGAGCAGTTCTTC
CDR3 length: 13; clone size: few; J gene: TRBJ1-3; V gene: TRBV6-1; D gene: -; CDR3 protein: CASLGGSGNTIYF; CDR3 DNA: TGTGCCAGCTTAGGGGGTTCTGGAAACACCATATATTTT
CDR3 length: 14; clone size: few; J gene: TRBJ2-7; V gene: TRBV27; D gene: -; CDR3 protein: CASSLMGGRNEQYF; CDR3 DNA: TGTGCCAGCAGTTTAATGGGGGGAAGGAACGAGCAGTACTTC
CDR3 length: 15; clone size: -; J gene: TRBJ2-1; V gene: TRBV9; D gene: -; CDR3 protein: CASSVGVDLYNEQFF; CDR3 DNA: TGTGCCAGCAGCGTTGGGGTAGACTTGTACAATGAGCAGTTCTTC
CDR3 length: 14; clone size: few; J gene: TRBJ2-7; V gene: TRBV6-5; D gene: -; CDR3 protein: CASSYVGGPYEQYF; CDR3 DNA: TGTGCCAGCAGTTACGTAGGGGGGCCCTACGAGCAGTACTTC
CDR3 length: 16; clone size: few; J gene: TRBJ2-1; V gene: TRBV14; D gene: -; CDR3 protein: CASSQPGALSSHEQFF; CDR3 DNA: TGTGCCAGCAGCCAACCTGGAGCCCTCTCGTCGCATGAGCAGTTCTTC
CDR3 length: 14; clone size: -; J gene: TRBJ2-5; V gene: TRBV24-1; D gene: -; CDR3 protein: CATSGTGIAETQYF; CDR3 DNA: TGTGCCACCAGTGGAACAGGGATTGCAGAGACCCAGTACTTC
CDR3 length: 10; clone size: many; J gene: TRBJ2-7; V gene: TRBV27; D gene: -; CDR3 protein: CASGNYEQYF; CDR3 DNA: TGTGCCAGCGGGAACTACGAGCAGTACTTC
CDR3 length: 14; clone size: many; J gene: TRBJ2-3; V gene: TRBV7-2; D gene: -; CDR3 protein: CASNLGYRWDTQYF; CDR3 DNA: TGTGCCAGCAATCTCGGCTACCGCTGGGATACGCAGTATTTT
CDR3 length: 14; clone size: many; J gene: TRBJ1-1; V gene: TRBV5-1; D gene: -; CDR3 protein: CASREGSMNTEAFF; CDR3 DNA: TGCGCCAGCAGAGAGGGGTCCATGAACACTGAAGCTTTCTTT
CDR3 length: 14; clone size: -; J gene: TRBJ2-4; V gene: TRBV20-1; D gene: -; CDR3 protein: CSARRGLAKNIQYF; CDR3 DNA: TGCAGTGCTAGACGGGGACTAGCCAAAAACATTCAGTACTTC
CDR3 length: 20; clone size: few; J gene: TRBJ2-2; V gene: TRBV5-4; D gene: -; CDR3 protein: CASSLGAGQPLTANTGELFF; CDR3 DNA: TGTGCCAGCAGCTTAGGGGCGGGCCAGCCCCTCACAGCGAACACCGGGGAGCTGTTTTTT
CDR3 length: 16; clone size: -; J gene: TRBJ1-3; V gene: TRBV3-1; D gene: -; CDR3 protein: CASSRTPGWSGNTIYF; CDR3 DNA: TGTGCCAGCAGCCGTACACCAGGGTGGTCTGGAAACACCATATATTTT
CDR3 length: 13; clone size: -; J gene: TRBJ1-2; V gene: TRBV2; D gene: -; CDR3 protein: CASNPEGNYGDTF; CDR3 DNA: TGTGCCAGCAATCCCGAGGGCAACTATGGCGACACCTTC
CDR3 length: 14; clone size: -; J gene: TRBJ2-1; V gene: TRBV27; D gene: TRBD1; CDR3 protein: CASSWDRTYNEQFF; CDR3 DNA: TGTGCCAGCAGTTGGGACAGGACTTACAATGAGCAGTTCTTC
CDR3 length: 14; clone size: once; J gene: TRBJ2-1; V gene: TRBV29-1; D gene: TRBD2; CDR3 protein: CSVEGLADDNEQFF; CDR3 DNA: TGCAGCGTGGAGGGACTAGCGGATGACAATGAGCAGTTCTTC
CDR3 length: 14; clone size: many; J gene: TRBJ1-5; V gene: TRBV7-2; D gene: -; CDR3 protein: CASSWGGGNQPQHF; CDR3 DNA: TGTGCCAGCAGCTGGGGAGGTGGGAATCAGCCCCAGCATTTT
CDR3 length: 15; clone size: -; J gene: TRBJ1-1; V gene: TRBV12-3/TRBV12-4; D gene: -; CDR3 protein: CASCNPGHPNTEAFF; CDR3 DNA: TGTGCCAGCTGTAATCCGGGACATCCGAACACTGAAGCTTTCTTT
CDR3 length: 13; clone size: few; J gene: TRBJ2-5; V gene: TRBV7-2; D gene: -; CDR3 protein: CASSVSPQETQYF; CDR3 DNA: TGTGCCAGCAGCGTCTCCCCCCAAGAGACCCAGTACTTC
CDR3 length: 14; clone size: -; J gene: TRBJ2-3; V gene: TRBV30; D gene: -; CDR3 protein: CAWSSLASTDTQYF; CDR3 DNA: TGTGCCTGGAGTTCCCTAGCGAGCACAGATACGCAGTATTTT
CDR3 length: 14; clone size: -; J gene: TRBJ1-1; V gene: TRBV7-9; D gene: -; CDR3 protein: CASSLDWGNTEAFF; CDR3 DNA: TGTGCCAGCAGCTTAGACTGGGGGAACACTGAAGCTTTCTTT
CDR3 length: 12; clone size: many; J gene: TRBJ2-5; V gene: TRBV20-1; D gene: -; CDR3 protein: CSAGDPFETQYF; CDR3 DNA: TGCAGTGCTGGGGACCCCTTTGAGACCCAGTACTTC
CDR3 length: 14; clone size: -; J gene: TRBJ2-7; V gene: TRBV20-1; D gene: -; CDR3 protein: CSARASGGAYEQYF; CDR3 DNA: TGCAGTGCTCGAGCTTCCGGCGGTGCCTACGAGCAGTACTTC
CDR3 length: 15; clone size: -; J gene: TRBJ2-5; V gene: TRBV7-9; D gene: TRBD1; CDR3 protein: CASSVRRGRLETQYF; CDR3 DNA: TGTGCCAGCAGCGTCCGCAGGGGGCGTCTAGAGACCCAGTACTTC
CDR3 length: 11; clone size: few; J gene: TRBJ1-2; V gene: TRBV20-1; D gene: -; CDR3 protein: CSATSHDGDTF; CDR3 DNA: TGCAGTGCTACTTCCCACGATGGCGACACCTTC
CDR3 length: 16; clone size: once; J gene: TRBJ1-1; V gene: TRBV29-1; D gene: TRBD1; CDR3 protein: CSVSRPKGAMNTEAFF; CDR3 DNA: TGCAGCGTCTCAAGGCCTAAGGGGGCCATGAACACTGAAGCTTTCTTT
CDR3 length: 14; clone size: -; J gene: TRBJ2-5; V gene: TRBV5-1; D gene: -; CDR3 protein: CASSHGPHSETQYF; CDR3 DNA: TGCGCCAGCAGCCACGGGCCCCATTCCGAGACCCAGTACTTC
CDR3 length: 15; clone size: -; J gene: TRBJ2-5; V gene: TRBV20-1; D gene: -; CDR3 protein: CSARVPESKPETQYF; CDR3 DNA: TGCAGTGCTAGAGTTCCCGAGAGTAAACCTGAGACCCAGTACTTC
CDR3 length: 14; clone size: -; J gene: TRBJ2-7; V gene: TRBV6-5; D gene: -; CDR3 protein: CASSFVGGSYEQYF; CDR3 DNA: TGTGCCAGCAGTTTTGTGGGGGGCTCCTACGAGCAGTACTTC
CDR3 length: 15; clone size: -; J gene: TRBJ2-4; V gene: TRBV5-1; D gene: TRBD1; CDR3 protein: CASSSGTGGKNIQYF; CDR3 DNA: TGCGCCAGCAGCTCTGGGACAGGCGGGAAAAACATTCAGTACTTC
CDR3 length: 16; clone size: -; J gene: TRBJ2-1; V gene: TRBV12-3/TRBV12-4; D gene: TRBD2; CDR3 protein: CASSVPLAGVNNEQFF; CDR3 DNA: TGTGCCAGCAGCGTCCCCCTAGCGGGAGTGAACAATGAGCAGTTCTTC
CDR3 length: 15; clone size: -; J gene: TRBJ1-5; V gene: TRBV25-1; D gene: TRBD1; CDR3 protein: CASNLGTDSNQPQHF; CDR3 DNA: TGTGCCAGCAACCTCGGGACAGATAGCAATCAGCCCCAGCATTTT
CDR3 length: 13; clone size: -; J gene: TRBJ1-5; V gene: TRBV20-1; D gene: -; CDR3 protein: CSASWGLDQPQHF; CDR3 DNA: TGCAGTGCTAGTTGGGGGCTCGATCAGCCCCAGCATTTT
CDR3 length: 14; clone size: few; J gene: TRBJ2-1; V gene: TRBV18; D gene: -; CDR3 protein: CASSPTRSYNEQFF; CDR3 DNA: TGTGCCAGCTCACCGACTAGGTCCTACAATGAGCAGTTCTTC
CDR3 length: 16; clone size: -; J gene: TRBJ1-6; V gene: TRBV15; D gene: TRBD1; CDR3 protein: CATSRLGQGVNSPLHF; CDR3 DNA: TGTGCCACCAGCAGGCTCGGACAGGGGGTAAATTCACCCCTCCACTTT
CDR3 length: 17; clone size: many; J gene: TRBJ2-6; V gene: TRBV20-1; D gene: -; CDR3 protein: CSAPGSDEFREANVLTF; CDR3 DNA: TGCAGTGCACCGGGCTCGGACGAGTTTAGGGAGGCCAACGTCCTGACTTTC
CDR3 length: 13; clone size: -; J gene: TRBJ1-1; V gene: TRBV10-3; D gene: TRBD1; CDR3 protein: CATRTGEGTEAFF; CDR3 DNA: TGTGCCACCCGGACAGGGGAGGGCACTGAAGCTTTCTTT
CDR3 length: 14; clone size: -; J gene: TRBJ2-1; V gene: TRBV20-1; D gene: -; CDR3 protein: CSAAGLLKYNEQFF; CDR3 DNA: TGCAGTGCGGCGGGACTTCTAAAATACAATGAGCAGTTCTTC
CDR3 length: 14; clone size: many; J gene: TRBJ1-5; V gene: TRBV20-1; D gene: TRBD1; CDR3 protein: CSASGRQGGQPQHF; CDR3 DNA: TGCAGTGCTAGCGGTCGGCAGGGGGGTCAGCCCCAGCATTTT
CDR3 length: 14; clone size: few; J gene: TRBJ2-1; V gene: TRBV7-9; D gene: -; CDR3 protein: CASSLEGVGSEQFF; CDR3 DNA: TGTGCCAGCAGCTTAGAGGGAGTTGGGAGTGAGCAGTTCTTC
CDR3 length: 15; clone size: many; J gene: TRBJ2-5; V gene: TRBV5-1; D gene: -; CDR3 protein: CASSPSRGGAETQYF; CDR3 DNA: TGCGCCAGCAGCCCCAGTAGAGGTGGGGCAGAGACCCAGTACTTC